The clone carrying this T cell receptor beta chain was counted at least ten times. This sample was included in a study of T cell repertoires in cytomegalovirus infection. Study-wide context: Indicated by public TCR beta signatures were CMV infection and matching HLA type.

TCRdb passed the reads through MiXCR, listing each CDR3 protein once. Of about 180,000 distinct CDR3 sequences listed, approximately 14% are singletons. This CDR3 contains 16 residues. The V and J ends lost 5 bases and 1 base respectively, with 17 bases between them. CDR1 is SGHTA, CDR2 FQGNSA, per germline. The receptor's source is a human donor in good health (CMV status not recorded). Some clones in this sample may be carry-over from other donors' samples. This chain links TRBV7-2 with TRBJ1-2; D gene unclear. The sample taken for sequencing was PBMCs. CDR3 region: CASSGRGGGRNYGYTF. The CDR3 DNA is TGTGCCAGCAGCGGGCGAGGAGGAGGTCGTAACTATGGCTACACCTTC.